This TCR beta chain was retrieved from a study of neoadjuvant anti-PD-1 for oral cavity cancer. Study-wide background: Nivolumab at 3 mg/kg was mostly given biweekly, three to four doses, pre-surgery.

TCRdb keeps only in-frame clones here, not all; method: immunoSEQ multiplex PCR. The table shows approximately 17,000 clones, with around three fifths occurring only once. V trimming: 4 bases; J trimming: 0 bases; junction bases outside the gene matches: 10. Germline V lookup: CDR1 MNHEY, CDR2 SMNVEV (reference sequence). The CDR3 length is 18 residues. Patients had newly diagnosed, untreated stage II-IVA oral cavity squamous cell carcinoma. This receptor was obtained from a person between 35 and 79 years old with oral cavity squamous cell carcinoma. V is TRBV27 and J is TRBJ2-3; 10 bases align to TRBD2. The sample in question was PBMCs, obtained before nivolumab (anti-PD-1) treatment. DNA for the CDR3: TGTGCCAGCAGTTATAATGTACCTAGCGGGAGTAGCACAGATACGCAGTATTTT. Its translation is CASSYNVPSGSSTDTQYF.